This T cell receptor (beta chain) emerged from a study of T cell responses to AZD1222 COVID-19 vaccine. Study-wide results and limits: With two AZD1222 doses given, Spike-specific TCR breadth and depth both rose. Among vaccine-associated CD4 TCRs, coverage spanned spike, with dominance at 160-218 and 743-854. Donors in the cohort were predominantly white British and more often female, and clonal diversity was possibly underestimated.

The CDR3 consists of 12 residues. Germline V gene sequence: CDR1 SEHNR, CDR2 FQNEAQ (reference sequence). Trimming left V 5 bases short and J 7 bases short, with 11 bases between. A word on this clone: Its antigen is unknown.

Second-dose groups at about 4 or about 12 weeks were pooled. TCRdb keeps only in-frame clones here, not all; method: immunoSEQ multiplex PCR. The sample has more than 85,000 clones, 70% to 85% seen once. This sequence joins TRBV7-9 and TRBJ1-1; D remains unclear. Sequences were derived from peripheral blood, sampled 28 days after the second AZD1222 dose. The TCR was taken from an adult who received the AZD1222 COVID-19 vaccine. The CDR3 bases are TGTGCCAGCAGCCCTCAAGGGCATGAAGCTTTCTTT. Its protein is CASSPQGHEAFF.